This TCR beta chain emerged from a study of blood T cell repertoires in COVID-19. Study-wide context: Nucleic acid was either cDNA or gDNA, and it came from T cells, B-cell-depleted T cells, or PBMCs.

In this sample, this clone turned up once. Enrollees, roughly 18 to 89 years old, lived in approximately 25 US areas. Generated by immunoSEQ multiplex PCR, the TCRdb table keeps only in-frame clones and is missing some. There are around 290,000 clones in the sample; about 93% occur only once, and approximately 1.2% lies in the top ten. With 3 bases removed from V and 0 bases from J, the gap between germline ends came to 12 bases. This CDR3 contains 15 residues. The germline CDR1 and CDR2 sequences are SGHRS and YFSETQ. The specimen sequenced was PBMCs or T cells enriched from blood (not recorded which). This sequence joins TRBV5-1 and TRBJ1-2; TRBD1 is a possible D gene (6 bases). The clonotype comes from a woman aged 25 to 39 who had recovered from COVID-19. CDR3: CASSSVDRANYGYTF. The CDR3 DNA follows: TGCGCCAGCAGCTCGGTGGACAGAGCTAACTATGGCTACACCTTC.